These T cell receptor delta chains were read from a single sample in a study of gamma-delta T cells after stem cell transplantation. TCRdb reprocessed the RT-PCR reads through CATT. Of roughly 5,400 delta-chain clones listed, around a tenth are singletons. The sample taken for sequencing was gamma-delta T cells. These receptors were collected from a human donor. It is not recorded whose cells these are; they may come from a transplant donor. Each CDR3 is given with its conserved first and last residue. A D gene is named only where the DNA matches it firmly. Not all rows give a size; the values are once, few, many and, for expanded clones, a class.

TRDV2	.	medium-sized	TRDJ1	TGTGCCTGTGACAACGCGGGGACCATCACCGATAAACTCATCTTT	CACDNAGTITDKLIF
TRDV2	TRDD3	medium-sized	TRDJ1	TGTGCCTGTGACACGGTGGTGGGGGACGGCTACACCGATAAACTCATCTTT	CACDTVVGDGYTDKLIF
TRDV2	TRDD3	few	TRDJ3	TGTGCCTGTGACAAGCTACTGGGGGATACCGTCGAAGTCTCCTGGGACACCCGACAGATGTTTTTC	CACDKLLGDTVEVSWDTRQMFF
TRDV2	TRDD3	.	TRDJ1	TGTGCCTGTGACACCGTACCCACTGGGGTATCCCATCCCCCGGATAAACTCATCTTT	CACDTVPTGVSHPPDKLIF
TRDV2	.	medium-sized	TRDJ3	TGTGCCTGTGACCCTACTGGGATGACCTCCTGGGACACCCGACAGATGTTTTTC	CACDPTGMTSWDTRQMFF
TRDV2	TRDD3	.	TRDJ2	TGTGCCTGTGACGGACTGGGGGCCGACGAACAGACTTTGACAGCACAACTCTTCTTT	CACDGLGADEQTLTAQLFF
TRDV2	.	few	TRDJ1	TGTGCCTGTGACACCTTAAACGTGGGGGCCAACACCGATAAACTCATCTTT	CACDTLNVGANTDKLIF
TRDV2	TRDD3	.	TRDJ3	TGTGCCTGTGACACGGGATACGGGAACCGCTCCTGGGACACCCGACAGATGTTTTTC	CACDTGYGNRSWDTRQMFF
TRDV2	TRDD3	.	TRDJ1	TGTGCCTGTGACACCGGGTCCCCTTTCACTGGGGGATACGAGGATGCTAAACTCATCTTT	CACDTGSPFTGGYEDAKLIF
TRDV2	TRDD3	few	TRDJ1	TGTGCCTGTGACACGGCGGATACTGGGGGGCCCCCCATAGGCACCGATAAACTCATCTTT	CACDTADTGGPPIGTDKLIF
TRDV2	.	.	TRDJ3	TGTGCCTGTGACACCCTGCGGGGTCGCTCCTGGGACACCCGACAGATGTTTTTC	CACDTLRGRSWDTRQMFF
TRDV2	TRDD3	medium-sized	TRDJ1	TGTGCCTGTGACACCCTGGAAATACTGGGGGATGCCCGAATGAAGTACACCGATAAACTCATCTTT	CACDTLEILGDARMKYTDKLIF
TRDV2	TRDD2	medium-sized	TRDJ2	TGTGCCTGTGACCACCTTCCTAAGTCCGGTGGGTTGACAGCACAACTCTTCTTT	CACDHLPKSGGLTAQLFF
TRDV2	.	medium-sized	TRDJ3	TGTGCCTGTGACACCGGCTGGGGTTCCTGGGACACCCGACAGATGTTTTTC	CACDTGWGSWDTRQMFF
TRDV2	TRDD3	medium-sized	TRDJ1	TGTGCCTGTGACACCGTGGGGGATAAAAGGGAGTACACCGATAAACTCATCTTT	CACDTVGDKREYTDKLIF
TRDV2	TRDD3	.	TRDJ3	TGTGCCTGTGACACCGCTTCTGGGGATACCTCCTGGGACACCCGACAGATGTTTTTC	CACDTASGDTSWDTRQMFF
TRDV2	TRDD3	.	TRDJ3	TGTGCCTGTGACAATGGGCTGGGGGGCCCCAGCTCCTGGGACACCCGACAGATGTTTTTC	CACDNGLGGPSSWDTRQMFF
TRDV2	.	.	TRDJ3	TGTGCCTGTGACACAACTGGTGGGCCTGGGCCTTCCTGGGACACCCGACAGATGTTTTTC	CACDTTGGPGPSWDTRQMFF
TRDV2	TRDD3	few	TRDJ1	TGTGCCTGTGACACCCTACTGGGGGATACGCGAGAAACCGATAAACTCATCTTT	CACDTLLGDTRETDKLIF
TRDV2	.	few	TRDJ3	TGTGCCTGTGACACCGTAATTGGGGGTTCCTGGGACACCCGACAGATGTTTTTC	CACDTVIGGSWDTRQMFF
TRDV2	.	medium-sized	TRDJ1	TGTGCCTGTGACTCGGTGGGGGGAACGAGCAACACCGATAAACTCATCTTT	CACDSVGGTSNTDKLIF
TRDV2	.	large	TRDJ1	TGTGCCTGTGACACCGTTGTGGGGAACACCGATAAACTCATCTTT	CACDTVVGNTDKLIF
TRDV2	TRDD3	.	TRDJ1	TGTGCCTGTGACAATATACTGGGGGATACGCGGACCGAGAAACTCATCTTT	CACDNILGDTRTEKLIF
TRDV2	TRDD3	medium-sized	TRDJ1	TGTGCCTGTGACACCCTGGGGGATACGCTGGGCACCGATAAACTCATCTTT	CACDTLGDTLGTDKLIF